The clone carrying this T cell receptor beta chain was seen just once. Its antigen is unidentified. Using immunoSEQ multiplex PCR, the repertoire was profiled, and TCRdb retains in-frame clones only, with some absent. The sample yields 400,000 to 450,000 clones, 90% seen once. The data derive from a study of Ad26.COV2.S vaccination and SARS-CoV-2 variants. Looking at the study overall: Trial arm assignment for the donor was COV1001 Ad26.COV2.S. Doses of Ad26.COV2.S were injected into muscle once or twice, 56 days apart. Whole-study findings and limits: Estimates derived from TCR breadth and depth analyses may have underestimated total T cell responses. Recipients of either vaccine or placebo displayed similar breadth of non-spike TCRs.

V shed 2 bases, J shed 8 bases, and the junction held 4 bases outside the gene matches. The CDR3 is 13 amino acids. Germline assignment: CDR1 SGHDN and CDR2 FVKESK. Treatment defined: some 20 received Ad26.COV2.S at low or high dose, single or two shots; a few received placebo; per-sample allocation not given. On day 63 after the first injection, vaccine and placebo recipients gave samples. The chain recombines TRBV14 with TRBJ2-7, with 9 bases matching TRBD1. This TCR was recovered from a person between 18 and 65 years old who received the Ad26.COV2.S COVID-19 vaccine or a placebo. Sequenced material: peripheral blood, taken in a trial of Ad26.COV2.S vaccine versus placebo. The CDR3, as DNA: TGTGCCAGCAGCCAAAGGGACAGGGACCAGCAGTACTTC. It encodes CASSQRDRDQQYF.